This T cell receptor (delta chain) was sequenced during a study of gamma-delta chains in newborns, infants, children. In the study overall: Innate gammadelta T cells reportedly expand polyclonally right after birth, driven by microbial exposure, per the title.

This clone is classed as medium-sized (0.01 to 0.1%). TCRdb used CATT to re-call clones from the reads. The data hold some 5,000 delta-chain clones, with approximately 3.5% observed a single time. The CDR3 totals 15 residues. Germline loops: CDR1 GEAIGNYY, CDR2 EKD. Trimming removed 2 bases from V and 0 bases from J; junction bases left unmatched: 4. The clonotype comes from a child who was a newborn, infant or young child, either healthy, febrile or measles-vaccinated (not recorded which). The rearrangement uses TRDV2 and TRDJ1, with 8 bases matching TRDD3. The material sequenced was blood. DNA of the CDR3: TGTGCCTGTGACATACTGGGGGCCTACACCGATAAACTCATCTTT. This codes for CACDILGAYTDKLIF.